This TCR beta chain appears in the sequencing data of a study of T cell clonality in common variable immunodeficiency. Study observations and caveats: Common variable immunodeficiency TCR beta sequences reportedly had fewer deletions and N-nucleotide insertions. Compared with healthy controls, CVID subjects showed increased TCRbeta clonality, mostly in about a third. Authors noted CVID clonality's cause needs subpopulation repertoire sequencing.

In this sample, this clone turned up many times. No antigen is known for it. The observed sequence ends 3 residues before the CDR3 terminus, with the missing tail filled in from the germline J gene. This sample also contains other DNA sequences that code for the same CDR3. Clones were read by immunoSEQ multiplex PCR, and TCRdb kept only the in-frame ones, dropping some. The repertoire consists of under 40,000 clones, none detected only once. Caucasian heritage predominated among both patients and controls. The CDR3 has 16 residues. Trimming took 5 bases from V and 0 from J, leaving 13 bases between them. Germline V gene lookup returns CDR1 SGHVS and CDR2 FQNEAQ.

The V call is TRBV7-8, the J call TRBJ2-2; D may be TRBD2 (6 bases). This TCR derives from a person between 18 and 75 years old in good health. The material sequenced was peripheral blood mononuclear cells. CDR3 bases read: TGTGCCAGCAGCCCAAGACTAGGCTCGAACACCGGGGAG. It translates to CASSPRLGSNTGE. The whole CDR3 reads CASSPRLGSNTGELFF. The whole variable domain, remainder taken from reference TRBV7-8 and TRBJ2-2, is GAGVSQSPRYKVAKRGQDVALRCDPISGHVSLFWYQQALGQGPEFLTYFQNEAQLDKSGLPSDRFFAERPEGSVSTLKIQRTQQEDSAVYLCASSPRLGSNTGELFFGEGSRLTVL.